One sample yielded the 14 T cell receptor beta chains listed below, sequenced in a study of T-cell memory formation after mild COVID-19. TCRdb reprocessed the 5' RACE reads with MiXCR, giving one entry per CDR3 protein. The sample shows 450,000 or so distinct CDR3 sequences, 15% to 20% of them seen only once. The sample consisted of PBMCs or a T cell subset sorted from them (not recorded which). Receptors were obtained from an adult woman who had mild COVID-19 (a few samples of this study predate the infection). Cell type and time point are not known.

The chain is built from TRBV10-3 and TRBJ2-3; 9 bases agree with TRBD2. The CDR3 runs to 19 residues. Looked up from germline, CDR1 is ENHRY and CDR2 is SYGVKD. V lost 2 bases and J lost 5; bases outside the gene matches: 17. The CDR3 loop is CAISELAGVWRGGLDTQYF. CDR3 coding DNA: TGTGCCATCAGTGAGCTCGCGGGGGTATGGCGGGGGGGCCTAGATACGCAGTATTTT.

The chain recombines TRBV29-1 with TRBJ2-1, with 11 bases matching TRBD1. This CDR3 comprises 18 residues. Germline CDR1 and CDR2: SQVTM and ANQGSEA. V shed 6 bases, J shed 0 bases, and the junction held 13 bases outside the gene matches. The CDR3 nucleotides are TGCAGCGTCTACGCCGGGACAGGGGGTTCCAGCTCCTACAATGAGCAGTTCTTC. This codes for CSVYAGTGGSSSYNEQFF.

The gene calls are TRBV6-5 and TRBJ2-1; 10 bases agree with TRBD1. The CDR3 consists of 15 residues. The V and J ends lost 4 bases and 4 bases, in that order; junction bases with no gene match: 4. Germline V gene lookup returns CDR1 MNHEY and CDR2 SVGAGI. CDR3 in amino acids: CASSSRDRGYNEQFF. In DNA, the CDR3 is TGTGCCAGCAGTTCCCGGGACAGGGGATACAATGAGCAGTTCTTC.

The J gene is TRBJ2-3, the V gene TRBV9, with D possibly being TRBD1 (7 bases). Trimming removed 4 bases from V and 5 bases from J, with 17 bases in between. This CDR3 spans 15 amino acids. Germline loops: CDR1 SGDLS, CDR2 YYNGEE. The CDR3 DNA sequence: TGTGCCAGCAGCCCGCAGGGGGAGCGGGTAGATACGCAGTATTTT. Protein: CASSPQGERVDTQYF.

There are a few counts of this clonotype. The gene calls are TRBV25-1 and TRBJ1-4; a weak D match, TRBD1 (5 bases). Germline values: CDR1 MGHDK, CDR2 SYGVNS. The CDR3 spans 11 residues. V lost 3 bases and J lost 14, with 10 bases in between. The CDR3 DNA sequence: TGTGCCAGCAGTGAGGAGGGGAGTCTGTTTTTT. Amino acid sequence: CASSEEGSLFF.

This clonotype has just a few counts. The genes are TRBV7-2 and TRBJ2-7; D is unclear. V shed 6 bases and J shed 1 base, with 4 bases lying between them. Germline loops: CDR1 SGHTA, CDR2 FQGNSA. This CDR3 region has 11 residues. The CDR3 region is CASRQSYEQYF. CDR3 nucleotides: TGTGCCAGCAGACAGTCCTACGAGCAGTACTTC.

This clonotype was seen only a few times. The J gene is TRBJ2-2, the V gene TRBV7-6; the D gene could be TRBD1 or TRBD2 (5 bases each). V was clipped by 4 bases and J by 1 base, with 13 bases between them. Germline values: CDR1 SGHVS, CDR2 FNYEAQ. The CDR3 has 16 residues. Written as DNA, the CDR3 is TGTGCCAGCAGCTCTACGAGGGGCCAGAACACCGGGGAGCTGTTTTTT. Encoded protein: CASSSTRGQNTGELFF. The complete variable domain, with remaining parts taken from reference TRBV7-6 and TRBJ2-2, reads GAGVSQSPRYKVTKRGQDVALRCDPISGHVSLYWYRQALGQGPEFLTYFNYEAQQDKSGLPNDRFSAERPEGSISTLTIQRTEQRDSAMYRCASSSTRGQNTGELFFGEGSRLTVL.

The rearrangement uses TRBV7-9 and TRBJ2-1; perhaps TRBD1 as D (6 bases). Trimming left V 4 bases short and J 1 base short, with 17 bases between. Germline V gene lookup returns CDR1 SEHNR and CDR2 FQNEAQ (reference sequence). This CDR3 is 17 amino acids long. The CDR3 DNA sequence: TGTGCCAGCAGCTCCCCTCAGGGGCGGTCGTCCTACAATGAGCAGTTCTTC. It yields the protein CASSSPQGRSSYNEQFF.

The chain uses TRBV7-9 and TRBJ2-7; 10 bases are shared with TRBD1. Germline V lookup: CDR1 SEHNR, CDR2 FQNEAQ (reference sequence). The CDR3 contains 15 residues. V trimming: 4 bases; J trimming: 3 bases; junction bases outside the gene matches: 6. CDR3 nucleotide sequence: TGTGCCAGCAGCTCGGGACAGGGGATTATCTACGAGCAGTACTTC. This translates into CASSSGQGIIYEQYF. The full variable domain, rest sourced from reference TRBV7-9 and TRBJ2-7, is DTGVSQNPRHKITKRGQNVTFRCDPISEHNRLYWYRQTLGQGPEFLTYFQNEAQLEKSRLLSDRFSAERPKGSFSTLEIQRTEQGDSAMYLCASSSGQGIIYEQYFGPGTRLTVT.

V usage is TRBV27 and J usage is TRBJ2-7, with D possibly matching TRBD2 (5 bases). V gave up 3 bases and J gave up 0 bases, with 9 bases separating them. CDR1 and CDR2 (germline): MNHEY, SMNVEV (reference sequence). CDR3 size: 14 residues. In nucleotides, the CDR3 is TGTGCCAGCAGTTTCCGCCGGGACTCCTACGAGCAGTACTTC. Encoded protein: CASSFRRDSYEQYF.

This clonotype was detected a few times. The chain links TRBV5-5 to TRBJ2-7; TRBD1 agrees at 8 bases. This CDR3 has 15 amino acids. After removal of 0 bases from V and 2 bases from J, the junction contained 4 bases not matched to a gene. CDR1 is SGHKS, CDR2 YYEKEE, per germline (reference sequence). The CDR3 protein is CASSLDRGTAYEQYF. Written as DNA, the CDR3 is TGTGCCAGCAGCTTGGACAGGGGGACCGCCTACGAGCAGTACTTC.

In its sample, this clonotype was seen a few times. The V and J genes are TRBV5-1 and TRBJ2-3; the D gene is possibly TRBD1 (6 bases). The CDR3 length is 15 residues. From germline, CDR1 is SGHRS and CDR2 YFSETQ. Between the trimmed V and J ends, which lost 0 bases and 8 bases, there was a span of 16 bases. The CDR3 DNA reads as TGCGCCAGCAGCTTGGGAGGGGGACCCACCGGTACGCAGTATTTT. It translates to CASSLGGGPTGTQYF.

This clonotype showed up just a few times. The chain recombines TRBV3-1 with TRBJ1-6, with TRBD1 matching over 9 bases. Germline V gene lookup returns CDR1 LGHDT and CDR2 YNNKEL (reference sequence). The CDR3 has 15 residues. J lost 6 bases, V lost 5 bases, and 5 bases had no gene match. The CDR3 DNA reads TGTGCCAGCAGCGGGACAGGGTCCCTTAATTCACCCCTCCACTTT. Translated: CASSGTGSLNSPLHF.

This clonotype appeared a few times. In this CDR3 the conserved last residue, phenylalanine or tryptophan, is missing, so a read error is likely. The DNA is left out, because the CDR3 cannot be placed on it with certainty; the CDR3 is given as TCRdb lists it. J is TRBJ1-1 and V is TRBV7-9; no DNA check was done on the table's D call, TRBD1. The CDR3 spans 12 residues, counting both ends. Germline V CDR1 and CDR2: SEHNR, FQNEAQ (reference sequence). CDR3 sequence: CASSLASGIEAM.